This section outlines one TCR beta chain sequence together with its context. Method: immunoSEQ multiplex PCR; TCRdb's copy keeps in-frame clones and lacks some. The table includes 300,000 to 450,000 clones, 87% detected once. The data were obtained in a study of blood T cell repertoires in COVID-19. Study-level background: T cells, B-cell-depleted T cells, or PBMCs provided the cDNA or gDNA that served as material.

Germline CDR1 reads SGHKS; CDR2 reads YYEKEE (reference sequence). This CDR3 has 15 residues. The V segment lost 4 bases and the J segment 4 bases; nucleotides outside the gene matches: 6. Individuals aged about 18 to 90 years were recruited from some 26 US areas. The study counted Cohort 3 donors as recovered given two negative PCRs, clearance, or symptom resolution. Sequenced sample: PBMCs or T cells enriched from blood (not recorded which). The origin of this receptor is a man younger than 45 who had recovered from COVID-19. The chain couples TRBV5-5 to TRBJ1-5; 9 nucleotides match TRBD1. Here the CDR3 reads CASSRTGGENQPQHF. CDR3 coding DNA: TGTGCCAGCAGCCGTACAGGGGGCGAGAATCAGCCCCAGCATTTT.